Following are 2 T cell receptor beta chains from one sample sequenced in a study of cytomegalovirus exposure and HLA in healthy donors. The PCR contained 60 Vbeta and 13 Jbeta primers. Method: immunoSEQ multiplex PCR; TCRdb's copy keeps in-frame clones and lacks some. The sample gives around 170,000 clones, around 72% of which show up once; 7% is in the top ten. Source material: PBMCs. The receptors originated from a woman in her thirties or forties in good health and CMV-seropositive.

J is TRBJ2-5 and V is TRBV19; a possible D gene is TRBD1 (5 bases). This CDR3 contains 14 residues. V lost 4 bases, J lost 2 bases, and 11 bases lay in between. CDR1 LNHDA and CDR2 SQIVND come from the germline V gene (reference sequence). CDR3 sequence: CASSTHRQQETQYF. The CDR3 DNA follows: TGTGCCAGTAGTACCCACAGACAGCAAGAGACCCAGTACTTC.

V is TRBV7-9 and J is TRBJ2-1; the D gene is possibly TRBD1 (5 bases). Germline V lookup: CDR1 SEHNR, CDR2 FQNEAQ (reference sequence). Trimming removed 0 bases at V and 1 base at J, with 7 bases between. This CDR3 has 15 residues. DNA for the CDR3: TGTGCCAGCAGCTTAGCGACAGTTTCCTACAATGAGCAGTTCTTC. Translating it yields CASSLATVSYNEQFF. Together with reference TRBV7-9 and TRBJ2-1, the CDR3 gives the full variable domain: DTGVSQNPRHKITKRGQNVTFRCDPISEHNRLYWYRQTLGQGPEFLTYFQNEAQLEKSRLLSDRFSAERPKGSFSTLEIQRTEQGDSAMYLCASSLATVSYNEQFFGPGTRLTVL.